This TCR beta chain appears in the sequencing data of a study of CXCR3-negative and CXCR3-positive naive CD8 T cells. Points from the study as a whole: When CXCR3-positive naive cells were set against CXCR3-negative naive cells, the former had more hydrophobic TRB CDR3s.

Through 5' RACE with UMI labels, the TRB cDNA libraries were prepared. TCRdb reprocessed the 5' RACE reads, with one entry per CDR3 protein and no DNA. The sample includes some 110,000 distinct CDR3 sequences. The CDR3 covers 14 residues. Comments on this clonotype: Its antigen is not identified.

The J gene is TRBJ2-7, the V gene TRBV12-3 or TRBV12-4; the TRBD1 assignment by TCRdb is unverifiable without DNA. The receptor comes from a human donor in good health. Some clones in this sample may be carry-over from other donors' samples. Sequencing was done on a sample of naive CXCR3+ CD8+ T cells from blood. Described subset: CD45RO-CCR7+CD27+CD95- naive CD8+ T cells expressing CXCR3 (TNR3+). CDR3 sequence reads: CASSLGTGGSEQYF.